The clone carrying this T cell receptor beta chain has just one count. What it binds is unknown. The authors carried out high-throughput sequencing of TCR beta. They applied it to CD8+ and CD4+ T cells obtained from blood. This sample is drawn from a study of CD8 T cells in Susac syndrome. The study, taken as a whole, reports: None of the CD4+ T cell repertoires in Susac syndrome showed clonal expansion.

cDNA came from approximately 0.5 to 1 ug RNA primed by random hexamers. The authors amplified TCR beta CDR3 across 54 Vbeta and 13 Jbeta using immunoSEQ multiplex PCR. TCRdb fed the immunoSEQ multiplex PCR reads into MiXCR, producing one record per CDR3 protein. This table has under 95,000 distinct CDR3 sequences, around 94% appearing once. The CDR3 is made up of 16 amino acids. V shed 2 bases and J 0 bases; nucleotides not matched to a gene: 5. The TCR sequence derives from a human donor with Susac syndrome. This chain uses TRBV12-3 or TRBV12-4 with TRBJ1-1; TRBD1 agrees at 8 bases. The sample comprised CD4+ T cells from PBMCs. The CDR3 DNA sequence: TGTGCCAGCAGTTTATCGTGGACAGGGCTGAACACTGAAGCTTTCTTT. It codes for CASSLSWTGLNTEAFF.